Listed below are T cell receptor beta chains from one sample, sequenced in a study of T cell responses to AZD1222 COVID-19 vaccine. The data were produced by immunoSEQ multiplex PCR, yet TCRdb's version contains in-frame clones alone and is incomplete. The repertoire holds around 80,000 clones, approximately 85% seen once, with 10% in the top ten. The sample here was peripheral blood, taken 28 days after the second AZD1222 dose. The source is an adult who received the AZD1222 COVID-19 vaccine. Both conserved end residues are part of each CDR3. The D gene is left open where the match is weak. Clone size appears in some rows only: once, few, many, or a class for an expanded clone.

d_call j_call v_call cdr3_length clone_size cdr3_aa cdr3_nt
. TRBJ1-1 TRBV30 13 . CAWSVEGFTEAFF TGTGCCTGGAGTGTAGAGGGCTTCACTGAAGCTTTCTTT
. TRBJ2-5 TRBV11-2 13 few CASSRRTHEAQYF TGTGCCAGCAGTCGCCGGACACACGAGGCCCAGTACTTC
. TRBJ2-7 TRBV25-1 13 . CASSESGQWEQYF TGTGCCAGCAGTGAATCAGGACAGTGGGAGCAGTACTTC
. TRBJ1-1 TRBV6-5 10 . CASSPYEAFF TGTGCCAGCAGTCCTTACGAAGCTTTCTTT
. TRBJ2-7 TRBV28 12 . CASSTGTDEQYF TGTGCCAGCAGTACCGGGACGGACGAGCAGTACTTC
. TRBJ2-1 TRBV2 13 . CASFFNLAGEQFF TGTGCCAGCTTTTTCAATCTCGCAGGGGAGCAGTTCTTC
TRBD1 TRBJ2-2 TRBV7-3 14 . CASSRTGAVGELFF TGTGCCAGCAGCCGGACAGGGGCGGTCGGGGAGCTGTTTTTT
TRBD2 TRBJ2-3 TRBV7-8 18 . CASSLIIPGLGVGDTQYF TGTGCCAGCAGCTTAATCATCCCGGGACTAGGCGTCGGTGATACGCAGTATTTT
. TRBJ1-1 TRBV12-3/TRBV12-4 11 . CASSSGYEAFF TGTGCCAGCAGTTCCGGATATGAAGCTTTCTTT
. TRBJ1-1 TRBV7-9 14 . CASSPGAENTEAFF TGTGCCAGCAGCCCAGGGGCAGAGAACACTGAAGCTTTCTTT
. TRBJ2-7 TRBV12-3/TRBV12-4 13 . CASSLGFAYEQYF TGTGCCAGCAGTTTAGGATTTGCATACGAGCAGTACTTC
. TRBJ2-2 TRBV15 16 . CATSVGDTSNTGELFF TGTGCCACCAGCGTTGGGGACACCTCGAACACCGGGGAGCTGTTTTTT
. TRBJ2-7 TRBV4-1 15 . CASSHMGLASYEQYF TGCGCCAGCAGCCACATGGGGCTGGCCTCCTACGAGCAGTACTTC
. TRBJ1-1 TRBV18 13 . CASSPGFGTEAFF TGTGCCAGCTCACCAGGTTTCGGGACTGAAGCTTTCTTT
. TRBJ1-2 TRBV3-1/TRBV3-2 14 . CASSQDPENYGYTF TGTGCCAGCAGCCAAGATCCGGAGAACTATGGCTACACCTTC
. TRBJ1-4 TRBV27 13 . CASRTNRDEKLFF TGTGCCAGCAGGACAAACCGTGATGAAAAACTGTTTTTT
. TRBJ2-5 TRBV7-6 12 . CASSLSSETQYF TGTGCCAGCAGCTTATCCTCAGAGACCCAGTACTTC
. TRBJ2-1 TRBV9 12 . CASSGGYNEQFF TGTGCCAGCAGCGGGGGATACAATGAGCAGTTCTTC
. TRBJ1-3 TRBV6-5 15 . CASSPTGYSGNTIYF TGTGCCAGCAGCCCCACAGGGTACTCTGGAAACACCATATATTTT
. TRBJ2-7 TRBV25-1 15 few CASSEWTPGSYEQYF TGTGCCAGCAGTGAATGGACACCTGGCTCCTACGAGCAGTACTTC
. TRBJ2-3 TRBV27 11 . CASASTDTQYF TGTGCCAGCGCCTCCACAGATACGCAGTATTTT
TRBD1 TRBJ1-4 TRBV19 15 . CASSRQGGYNEKLFF TGTGCCAGTAGTAGACAGGGAGGTTATAATGAAAAACTGTTTTTT
TRBD1 TRBJ2-5 TRBV4-1 15 . CASSQGDRDKETQYF TGCGCCAGCAGCCAAGGGGACAGGGACAAAGAGACCCAGTACTTC
. TRBJ1-2 TRBV11-2 16 once CASSLGPGENNYGYTF TGTGCCAGCAGCTTAGGTCCAGGGGAAAATAACTATGGCTACACCTTC
. TRBJ1-5 TRBV28 12 once CASSSIAQPQHF TGTGCCAGCAGTTCCATTGCTCAGCCCCAGCATTTT
TRBD2 TRBJ2-2 TRBV4-1 18 . CASSRIGTSLSVTGELFF TGCGCCAGCAGCCGGATAGGGACTAGCCTTTCGGTCACCGGGGAGCTGTTTTTT
. TRBJ1-6 TRBV4-1 17 . CASSQEAGSSYNSPLHF TGCGCCAGCAGCCAAGAGGCCGGGAGCTCCTATAATTCACCCCTCCACTTT
. TRBJ2-1 TRBV12-3/TRBV12-4 13 . CASSFGSYNEQFF TGTGCCAGCAGTTTCGGATCCTACAATGAGCAGTTCTTC
. TRBJ1-1 TRBV2 16 . CASSLLTGRTNTEAFF TGTGCCAGCAGCCTCTTGACAGGAAGGACGAACACTGAAGCTTTCTTT
. TRBJ1-2 TRBV3-1/TRBV3-2 18 . CASSQGGPAGGDNYGYTF TGTGCCAGCAGCCAAGGAGGTCCGGCAGGAGGGGATAACTATGGCTACACCTTC
. TRBJ1-5 TRBV28 16 . CASSTSDRVNNQPQHF .
TRBD2 TRBJ2-1 TRBV7-2 18 . CASSLVPSGGGSGNEQFF TGTGCCAGCAGCTTAGTTCCTAGCGGGGGGGGAAGCGGCAATGAGCAGTTCTTC
. TRBJ2-7 TRBV9 14 . CASSPSHVDYEQYF TGTGCCAGCAGCCCCAGCCACGTAGACTACGAGCAGTACTTC
. TRBJ2-1 TRBV19 15 . CASSISTVSYNEQFF TGTGCCAGTAGTATATCGACCGTCTCCTACAATGAGCAGTTCTTC
. TRBJ2-1 TRBV4-1 17 . CASSQDRLAATYNEQFF TGCGCCAGCAGCCAAGATCGGCTAGCCGCAACCTACAATGAGCAGTTCTTC
TRBD1 TRBJ1-1 TRBV7-2 13 once CASRDRGNTEAFF TGTGCCAGCCGGGACAGGGGAAACACTGAAGCTTTCTTT
. TRBJ1-1 TRBV6-2/TRBV6-3 15 . CASSKAALQNTEAFF TGTGCCAGCAGTAAGGCGGCACTCCAGAACACTGAAGCTTTCTTT
. TRBJ1-2 TRBV11-2 14 few CASSLNRANYGYTF TGTGCCAGCAGCTTAAACAGGGCCAACTATGGCTACACCTTC
TRBD1 TRBJ2-7 TRBV28 14 . CASSLQGQGYEQYF TGTGCCAGCAGTTTACAGGGACAGGGGTACGAGCAGTACTTC
. TRBJ1-2 TRBV13 13 . CASTPGTSYGYTF TGTGCCAGCACCCCCGGGACTTCCTATGGCTACACCTTC
. TRBJ1-1 TRBV7-3 13 . CASSDGPNTEAFF TGTGCCAGCAGCGACGGACCTAACACTGAAGCTTTCTTT
. TRBJ2-7 TRBV12-2 13 . CASRLGSLCEQYF TGTGCAAGTCGCTTAGGGTCCCTCTGCGAGCAGTACTTC
. TRBJ2-1 TRBV6-4 14 medium-sized CASSDSREYNEQFF TGTGCCAGCAGTGACTCGAGAGAGTACAATGAGCAGTTCTTC